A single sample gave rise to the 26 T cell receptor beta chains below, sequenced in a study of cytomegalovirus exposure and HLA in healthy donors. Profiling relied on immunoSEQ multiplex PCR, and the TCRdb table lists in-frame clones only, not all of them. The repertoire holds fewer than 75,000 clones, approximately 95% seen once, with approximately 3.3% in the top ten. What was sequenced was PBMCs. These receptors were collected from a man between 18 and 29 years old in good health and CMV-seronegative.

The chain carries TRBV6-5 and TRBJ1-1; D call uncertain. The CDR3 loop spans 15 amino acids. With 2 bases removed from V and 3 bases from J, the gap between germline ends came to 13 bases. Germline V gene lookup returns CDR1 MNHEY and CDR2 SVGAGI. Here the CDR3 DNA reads TGTGCCAGCAGTTACCTACCGGGCGGGGACACTGAAGCTTTCTTT. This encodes CASSYLPGGDTEAFF.

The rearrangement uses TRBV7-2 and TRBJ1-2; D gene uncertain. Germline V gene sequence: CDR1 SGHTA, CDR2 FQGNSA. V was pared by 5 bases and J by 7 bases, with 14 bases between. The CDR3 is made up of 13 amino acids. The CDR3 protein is CASSQGSSIGYTF. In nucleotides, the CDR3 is TGTGCCAGCAGCCAAGGGAGCTCCATTGGCTACACCTTC.

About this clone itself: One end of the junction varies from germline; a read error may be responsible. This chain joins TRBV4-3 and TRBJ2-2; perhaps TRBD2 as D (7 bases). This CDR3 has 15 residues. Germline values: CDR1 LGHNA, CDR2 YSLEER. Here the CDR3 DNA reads TGCGCCAGCAGCCAAGATAGGGGGGGCACCCGGGAGCTGTTTTTT. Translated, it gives CASSQDRGGTRELFF.

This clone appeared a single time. For the CDR3, the DNA is TGTGCCAGCAGTGAGGGGGACAGCTATCAGCCCCAGCATTTT. This gives the protein CASSEGDSYQPQHF. This rearrangement joins TRBV6-1 to TRBJ1-5; 7 bases fit TRBD1. CDR3 length equals 14 residues. The germline gives CDR1 MNHNS, CDR2 SASEGT. J was trimmed by 5 bases and V by 3 bases; bases with no gene match: 4.

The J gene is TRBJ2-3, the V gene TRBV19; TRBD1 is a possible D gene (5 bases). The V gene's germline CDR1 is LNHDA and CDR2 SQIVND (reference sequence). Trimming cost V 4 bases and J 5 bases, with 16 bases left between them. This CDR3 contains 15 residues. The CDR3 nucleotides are TGTGCCAGTAGTACACCAGGGTGGTCGGGAGATACGCAGTATTTT. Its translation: CASSTPGWSGDTQYF. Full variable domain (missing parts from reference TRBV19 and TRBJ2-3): DGGITQSPKYLFRKEGQNVTLSCEQNLNHDAMYWYRQDPGQGLRLIYYSQIVNDFQKGDIAEGYSVSREKKESFPLTVTSAQKNPTAFYLCASSTPGWSGDTQYFGPGTRLTVL.

The CDR3 region is CASSQDLEDLGQPQHF. For the CDR3, the DNA is TGCGCCAGCAGCCAAGATTTGGAGGATTTGGGTCAGCCCCAGCATTTT. The chain combines TRBV4-3 with TRBJ1-5; no definite D call. The CDR3 spans 16 residues. Germline CDR1 and CDR2: LGHNA and YSLEER. Trimming removed 0 bases from V and 6 bases from J, with 15 bases in between.

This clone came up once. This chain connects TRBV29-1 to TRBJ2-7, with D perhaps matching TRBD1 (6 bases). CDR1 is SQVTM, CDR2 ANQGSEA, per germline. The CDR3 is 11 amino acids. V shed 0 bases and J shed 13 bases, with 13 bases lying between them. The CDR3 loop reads CSVEDWPGVYF. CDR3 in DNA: TGCAGCGTTGAAGATTGGCCAGGGGTTTACTTC.

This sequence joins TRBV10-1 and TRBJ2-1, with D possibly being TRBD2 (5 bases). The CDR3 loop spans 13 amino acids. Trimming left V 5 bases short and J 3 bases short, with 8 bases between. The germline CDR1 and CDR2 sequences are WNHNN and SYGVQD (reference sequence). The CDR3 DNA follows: TGCGCCAGCAGTTCCGGGAACTACAATGAGCAGTTCTTC. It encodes CASSSGNYNEQFF.

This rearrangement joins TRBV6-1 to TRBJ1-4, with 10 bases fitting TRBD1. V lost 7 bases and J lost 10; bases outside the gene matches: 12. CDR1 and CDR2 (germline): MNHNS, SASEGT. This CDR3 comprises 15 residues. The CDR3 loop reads CASNPRQGAAGKLFF. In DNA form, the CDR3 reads TGTGCCAGCAATCCTCGACAGGGGGCAGCTGGAAAACTGTTTTTT.

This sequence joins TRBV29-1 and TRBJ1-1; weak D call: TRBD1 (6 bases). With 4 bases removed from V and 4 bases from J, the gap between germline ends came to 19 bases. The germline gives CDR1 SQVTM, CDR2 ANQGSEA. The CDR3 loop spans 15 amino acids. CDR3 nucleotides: TGCAGCGTTGTCGTTTTAGGTCTAGGGGGCACTGAAGCTTTCTTT. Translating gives CSVVVLGLGGTEAFF.

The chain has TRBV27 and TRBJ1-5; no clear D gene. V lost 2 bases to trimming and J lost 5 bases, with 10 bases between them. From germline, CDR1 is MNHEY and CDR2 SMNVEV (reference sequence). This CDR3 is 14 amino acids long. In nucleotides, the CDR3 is TGTGCCAGCAGTTTACAAGGGAGGGATCAGCCCCAGCATTTT. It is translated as CASSLQGRDQPQHF.

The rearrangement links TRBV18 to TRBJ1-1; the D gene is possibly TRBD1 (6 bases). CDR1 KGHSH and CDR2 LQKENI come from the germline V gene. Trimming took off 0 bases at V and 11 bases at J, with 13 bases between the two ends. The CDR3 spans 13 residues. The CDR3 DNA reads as TGTGCCAGCTCACCACCGGACAGACGCGGGGCTTTCTTT. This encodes CASSPPDRRGAFF. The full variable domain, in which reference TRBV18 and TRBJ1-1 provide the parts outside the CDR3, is NAGVMQNPRHLVRRRGQEARLRCSPMKGHSHVYWYRQLPEEGLKFMVYLQKENIIDESGMPKERFSAEFPKEGPSILRIQQVVRGDSAAYFCASSPPDRRGAFFGQGTRLTVV.

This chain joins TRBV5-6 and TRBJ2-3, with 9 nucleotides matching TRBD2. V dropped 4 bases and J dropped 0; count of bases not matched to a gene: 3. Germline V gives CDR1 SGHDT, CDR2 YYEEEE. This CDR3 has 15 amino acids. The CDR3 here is CASSPAGGSTDTQYF. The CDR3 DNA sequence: TGTGCCAGCAGCCCCGCGGGGGGGAGCACAGATACGCAGTATTTT.

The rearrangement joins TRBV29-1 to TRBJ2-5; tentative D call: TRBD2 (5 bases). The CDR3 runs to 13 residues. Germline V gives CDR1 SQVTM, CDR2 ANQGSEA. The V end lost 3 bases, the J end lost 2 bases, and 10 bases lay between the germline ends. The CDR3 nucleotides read TGCAGCGTTGACATGGGAGTGCAAGAGACCCAGTACTTC. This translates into CSVDMGVQETQYF.

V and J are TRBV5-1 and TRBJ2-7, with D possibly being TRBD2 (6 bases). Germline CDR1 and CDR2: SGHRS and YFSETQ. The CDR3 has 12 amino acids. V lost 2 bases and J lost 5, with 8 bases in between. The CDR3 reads CASSFRGNEQYF. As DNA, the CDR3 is TGCGCCAGCAGCTTCCGGGGGAACGAGCAGTACTTC.

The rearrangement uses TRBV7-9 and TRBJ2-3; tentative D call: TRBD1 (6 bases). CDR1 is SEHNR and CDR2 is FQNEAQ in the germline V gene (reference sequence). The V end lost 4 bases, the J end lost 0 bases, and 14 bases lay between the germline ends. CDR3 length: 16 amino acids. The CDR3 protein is CASSSHRVTSTDTQYF. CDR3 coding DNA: TGTGCCAGCAGCTCCCACAGGGTAACTAGCACAGATACGCAGTATTTT.

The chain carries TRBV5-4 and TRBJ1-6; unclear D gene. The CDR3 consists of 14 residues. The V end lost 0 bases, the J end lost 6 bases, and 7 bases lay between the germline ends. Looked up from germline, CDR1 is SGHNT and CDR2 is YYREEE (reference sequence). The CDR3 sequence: CASSLGQVNSPLHF. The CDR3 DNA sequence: TGTGCCAGCAGCTTGGGTCAGGTTAATTCACCCCTCCACTTT.

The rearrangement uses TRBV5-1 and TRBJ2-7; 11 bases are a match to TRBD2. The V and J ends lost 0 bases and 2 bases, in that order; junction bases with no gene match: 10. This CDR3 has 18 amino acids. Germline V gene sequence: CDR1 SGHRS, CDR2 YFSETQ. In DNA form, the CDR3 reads TGCGCCAGCAGCTTGGGGCCTAGCGGGGGGCCAAACCCCTACGAGCAGTACTTC. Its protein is CASSLGPSGGPNPYEQYF.

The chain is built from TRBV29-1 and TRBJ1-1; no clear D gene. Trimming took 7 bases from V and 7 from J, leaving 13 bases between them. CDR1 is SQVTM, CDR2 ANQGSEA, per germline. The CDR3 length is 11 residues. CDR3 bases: TGCAGCGCTCTCACTTCGTATGAAGCTTTCTTT. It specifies CSALTSYEAFF.

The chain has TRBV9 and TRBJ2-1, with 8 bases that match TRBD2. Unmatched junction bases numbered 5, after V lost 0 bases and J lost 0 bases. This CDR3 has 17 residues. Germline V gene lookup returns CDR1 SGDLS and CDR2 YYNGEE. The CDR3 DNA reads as TGTGCCAGCAGCGTAGTGGCAGCGGGGGCCTCCTACAATGAGCAGTTCTTC. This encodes CASSVVAAGASYNEQFF. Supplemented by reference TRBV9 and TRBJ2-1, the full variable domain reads DSGVTQTPKHLITATGQRVTLRCSPRSGDLSVYWYQQSLDQGLQFLIQYYNGEERAKGNILERFSAQQFPDLHSELNLSSLELGDSALYFCASSVVAAGASYNEQFFGPGTRLTVL.

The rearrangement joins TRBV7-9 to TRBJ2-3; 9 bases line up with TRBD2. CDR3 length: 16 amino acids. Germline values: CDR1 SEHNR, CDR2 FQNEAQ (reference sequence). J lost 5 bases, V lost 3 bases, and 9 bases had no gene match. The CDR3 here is CASSFAPSGGRDTQYF. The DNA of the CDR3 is TGTGCCAGCAGCTTCGCTCCCAGCGGGGGGAGAGATACGCAGTATTTT. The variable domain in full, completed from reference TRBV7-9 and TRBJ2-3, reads DTGVSQNPRHKITKRGQNVTFRCDPISEHNRLYWYRQTLGQGPEFLTYFQNEAQLEKSRLLSDRFSAERPKGSFSTLEIQRTEQGDSAMYLCASSFAPSGGRDTQYFGPGTRLTVL.

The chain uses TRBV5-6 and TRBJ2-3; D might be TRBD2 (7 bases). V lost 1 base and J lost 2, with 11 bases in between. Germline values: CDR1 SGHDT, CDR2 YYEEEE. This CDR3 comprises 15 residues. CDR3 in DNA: TGTGCCAGCAGCTTGACGGGGGGCTCCACAGATACGCAGTATTTT. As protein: CASSLTGGSTDTQYF.

For the CDR3, the DNA is TGTGCCAGCAGCGGCGCCGGGACTAACGCATACAATGAGCAGTTCTTC. Amino acid sequence: CASSGAGTNAYNEQFF. This chain uses TRBV9 with TRBJ2-1; 7 bases are shared with TRBD2. V shed 3 bases and J 4 bases; nucleotides not matched to a gene: 10. This CDR3 spans 16 amino acids. In germline, CDR1 is SGDLS, CDR2 YYNGEE. Using reference TRBV9 and TRBJ2-1 for the parts outside the CDR3, the full variable domain is DSGVTQTPKHLITATGQRVTLRCSPRSGDLSVYWYQQSLDQGLQFLIQYYNGEERAKGNILERFSAQQFPDLHSELNLSSLELGDSALYFCASSGAGTNAYNEQFFGPGTRLTVL.

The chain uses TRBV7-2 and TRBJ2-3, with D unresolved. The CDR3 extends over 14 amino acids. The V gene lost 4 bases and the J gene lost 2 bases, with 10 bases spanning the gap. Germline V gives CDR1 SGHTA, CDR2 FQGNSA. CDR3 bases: TGTGCCAGCAGCTCCATGCCAGTCACAGATACGCAGTATTTT. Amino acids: CASSSMPVTDTQYF. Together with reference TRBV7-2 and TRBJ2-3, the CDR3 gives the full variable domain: GAGVSQSPSNKVTEKGKDVELRCDPISGHTALYWYRQSLGQGLEFLIYFQGNSAPDKSGLPSDRFSAERTGGSVSTLTIQRTQQEDSAVYLCASSSMPVTDTQYFGPGTRLTVL.

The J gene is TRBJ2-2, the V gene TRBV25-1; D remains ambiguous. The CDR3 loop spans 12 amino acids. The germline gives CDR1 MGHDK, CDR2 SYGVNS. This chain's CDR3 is CASRADTGELFF. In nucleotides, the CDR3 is TGTGCTAGCCGCGCGGACACCGGGGAGCTGTTTTTT.

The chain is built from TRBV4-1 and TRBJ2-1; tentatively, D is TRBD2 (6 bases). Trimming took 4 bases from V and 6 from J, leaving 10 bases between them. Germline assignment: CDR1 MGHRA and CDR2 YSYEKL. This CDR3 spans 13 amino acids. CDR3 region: CASSRGTFNEQFF. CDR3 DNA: TGCGCCAGCAGCCGGGGGACTTTCAATGAGCAGTTCTTC.